This T cell receptor (beta chain) comes out of a study of control samples from healthy donors and cancer patients. This CDR3 region has 16 residues. Germline V gives CDR1 SGHAT, CDR2 FQNNGV. V lost 0 bases and J lost 4, with 10 bases in between. The protocol was immunoSEQ multiplex PCR, while the TCRdb copy is restricted to in-frame clones and leaves out a portion. The sample has 90,000 to 100,000 clones; approximately 78% are singletons. V gene TRBV11-2 combines with J gene TRBJ1-6; D gene ambiguous. The material sequenced was blood. This TCR was sampled from a man in his 60s in good health. The CDR3 region has the DNA TGTGCCAGCAGCTTAGATCTGCCAGTATATAATTCACCCCTCCACTTT. This codes for CASSLDLPVYNSPLHF.